The present T cell receptor beta chain was sequenced within a study of graft-versus-host responses after intestinal transplantation. Overall study context: Each transplant was multivisceral, liver-intestinal, or isolated intestinal.

The table came from immunoSEQ multiplex PCR; TCRdb's copy has only in-frame clones and leaves some out. The data show about 100,000 clones, roughly nine tenths seen once. About this clone: Its target is unknown.

This TCR was recovered from a human donor who was the organ donor for an intestinal transplant. This sample comprised unstimulated CD4+ T cells sorted from spleen or lymph node cells, obtained before transplant.

The CDR3 region is CASSSGTEAFF. CDR3 nucleotides: TGTGCCAGCAGCTCGGGCACTGAAGCTTTCTTT. V usage is TRBV11-2 and J usage is TRBJ1-1; D is uncertain. V lost 4 bases and J 4 bases, leaving 4 bases between the germline ends. The CDR3 has 11 amino acids. Per the germline V gene, CDR1 is SGHAT and CDR2 is FQNNGV.